This T cell receptor (beta chain) is drawn from a study of T cell responses to AZD1222 COVID-19 vaccine. Study information: Second-dose intervals near 4 or 12 weeks were combined. General study points: Dominant at 160-218 and 743-854, vaccine-associated CD4 TCRs also spanned spike. Females outnumbered males among donors, who were mostly white British; clonal diversity was possibly underestimated.

Concerning this clone itself: Antigen: not known.

Clones were read by immunoSEQ multiplex PCR, and TCRdb kept only the in-frame ones, dropping some. In the table there are approximately 160,000 clones, roughly 88% of which are singletons. The sequences come from peripheral blood, collected on day 0 of AZD1222 vaccination. The source is an adult in good health.

Here the CDR3 DNA reads TGTGCCAGTAGTATAGGGGGGCGGCAGAATGAAAAACTGTTTTTT. It codes for CASSIGGRQNEKLFF. V and J are TRBV19 and TRBJ1-4; D possibly corresponds to TRBD1 (6 bases). Trimming left V 1 base short and J 5 bases short, with 11 bases between. Germline assignment: CDR1 LNHDA and CDR2 SQIVND (reference sequence). CDR3 size: 15 residues.